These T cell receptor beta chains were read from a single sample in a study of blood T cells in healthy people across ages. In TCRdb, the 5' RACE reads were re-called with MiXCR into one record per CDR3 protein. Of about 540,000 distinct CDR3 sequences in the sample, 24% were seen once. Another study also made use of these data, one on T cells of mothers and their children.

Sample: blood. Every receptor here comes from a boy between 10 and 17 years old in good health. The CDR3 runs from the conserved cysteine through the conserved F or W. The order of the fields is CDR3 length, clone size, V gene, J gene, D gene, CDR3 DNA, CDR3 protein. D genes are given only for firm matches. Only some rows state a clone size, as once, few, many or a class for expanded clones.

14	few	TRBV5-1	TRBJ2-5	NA	TGCGCCAGCAGCGATCCCAACCCTCCCCAGACCCAGTACTTC	CASSDPNPPQTQYF
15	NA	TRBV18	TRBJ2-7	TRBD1	TGTGCCAGCTCACCAAGGACAGGGAAGGGAGGCGAGCAGTACTTC	CASSPRTGKGGEQYF
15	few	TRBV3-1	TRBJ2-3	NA	TGTGCCAGCAGCCAAGATCCCATACCTACAGATACGCAGTATTTT	CASSQDPIPTDTQYF
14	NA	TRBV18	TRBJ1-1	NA	TGTGCCAGCTCACTACAGGGATTTAACACTGAAGCTTTCTTT	CASSLQGFNTEAFF
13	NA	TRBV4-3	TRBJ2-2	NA	TGCGCCAGCAGCCTAGTACGGGGGTCCGAGCTGTTTTTT	CASSLVRGSELFF
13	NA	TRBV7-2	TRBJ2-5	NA	TGTGCCAGCAGCCATGACAGTCAAGAGACCCAGTACTTC	CASSHDSQETQYF
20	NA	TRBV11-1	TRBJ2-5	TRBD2	TGTGCCAGCAGCTTAGTCCCCCGCTCCCATGTTGCGGGAGCAGCAGAGACCCAGTACTTC	CASSLVPRSHVAGAAETQYF
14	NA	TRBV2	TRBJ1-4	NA	TGTGCCAGCAGGCGGTGGGACGGTAATGAAAAACTGTTTTTT	CASRRWDGNEKLFF
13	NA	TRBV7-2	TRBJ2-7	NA	TGTGCCAGCAGCTTAGGGTCGGCCTACGAGCAGTACTTC	CASSLGSAYEQYF
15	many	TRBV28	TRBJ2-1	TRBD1	TGTGCCGGGTCGACAGGGGTAGAGTTATACAATGAGCAGTTCTTC	CAGSTGVELYNEQFF
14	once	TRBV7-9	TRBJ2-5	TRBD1	TGTGCCAGCAGCCAGGGACAGGAAAGAGAGACCCAGTACTTC	CASSQGQERETQYF
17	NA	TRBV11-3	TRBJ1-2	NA	TGTGCCAGCAGAACTCCGGGGCTTCAGGTTTCTAACTATGGCTACACCTTC	CASRTPGLQVSNYGYTF
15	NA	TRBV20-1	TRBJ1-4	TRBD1	TGCAGTGCTAGAAGACAGGGGAAATCGAATGAAAAACTGTTTTTT	CSARRQGKSNEKLFF
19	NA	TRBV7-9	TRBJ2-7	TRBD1	TGTGCCAGCAGCTTAGAAAGGCTTTCACGGGACAGGGGGTCCTACGAGCAGTACTTC	CASSLERLSRDRGSYEQYF
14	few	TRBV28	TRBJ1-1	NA	TGTGCCAGCAGGGCCCCCAGGGCTTACACTGAAGCTTTCTTT	CASRAPRAYTEAFF
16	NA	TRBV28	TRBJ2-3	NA	TGTGCCAGCAGTCCACCGGTTTGGGGTTTCACAGATACGCAGTATTTT	CASSPPVWGFTDTQYF
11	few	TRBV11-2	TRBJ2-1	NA	TGTGCCAGCAGCTTCGGGCAACCTCAGTTCTTC	CASSFGQPQFF
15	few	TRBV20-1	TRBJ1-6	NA	TGCAGTGCCCCGAGGACACCCGGCGGTAATTCACCCCTCCACTTT	CSAPRTPGGNSPLHF
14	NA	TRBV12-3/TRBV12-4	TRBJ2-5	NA	TGTGCCAGCACCTTCCTATCGTCACAAGAGACCCAGTACTTC	CASTFLSSQETQYF
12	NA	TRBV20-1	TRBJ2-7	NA	TGCAGTGCTAGCACAGGCGGGCACGAGCAGTACTTC	CSASTGGHEQYF
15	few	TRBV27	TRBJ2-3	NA	TGTGCCAGCAGTTTATCGGTCTATAGCACAGATACGCAGTATTTT	CASSLSVYSTDTQYF
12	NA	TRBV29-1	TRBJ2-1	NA	TGCAGCGTTGCTCGAACAAACAATGAGCAGTTCTTC	CSVARTNNEQFF
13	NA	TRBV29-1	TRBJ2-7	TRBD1	TGCAGCGTTTCGCAGACAGGGCCGGACGAGCAGTACTTC	CSVSQTGPDEQYF
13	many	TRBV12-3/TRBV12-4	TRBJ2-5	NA	TGTGCCAGTCGTCCGTCGGCGAAAGAGACCCAGTACTTC	CASRPSAKETQYF
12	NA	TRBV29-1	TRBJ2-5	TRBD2	TGCAGCGTTGTACTAGCGGGAGAGACCCAGTACTTC	CSVVLAGETQYF
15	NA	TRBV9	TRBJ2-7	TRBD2	TGTGCCAGCAGCGGGGGAGGGAACAGCTCCTACGAGCAGTACTTC	CASSGGGNSSYEQYF
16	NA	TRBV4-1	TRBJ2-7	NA	TGCGCCAGCAGCCAAGATCCTAGGACAGATTTCTACGAGCAGTACTTC	CASSQDPRTDFYEQYF
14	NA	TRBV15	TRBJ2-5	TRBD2	TGTGCCACCGGATCTGCGGGAGTAGTAGAGACCCAGTACTTC	CATGSAGVVETQYF
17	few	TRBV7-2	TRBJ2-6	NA	TGTGCCAGCAGCGCTGCCGACAGGTCGACTGGGGCCAACGTCCTGACTTTC	CASSAADRSTGANVLTF
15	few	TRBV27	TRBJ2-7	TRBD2	TGTGCCAGCAGTTTATCGTCTAGCGGGGGTTACGAGCAGTACTTC	CASSLSSSGGYEQYF
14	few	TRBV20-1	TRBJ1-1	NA	TGCAGTGCTAGAGTCGGGGGTCCCAACACTGAAGCTTTCTTT	CSARVGGPNTEAFF
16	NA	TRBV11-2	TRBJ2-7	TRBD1	TGTGCCAGCAGCGCCCAAGACGGGACAGAGTCCTACGAGCAGTACTTC	CASSAQDGTESYEQYF
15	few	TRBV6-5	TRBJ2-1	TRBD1	TGTGCCAGCAGCACAAGACAGGGGGCTATCAATGAGCAGTTCTTC	CASSTRQGAINEQFF